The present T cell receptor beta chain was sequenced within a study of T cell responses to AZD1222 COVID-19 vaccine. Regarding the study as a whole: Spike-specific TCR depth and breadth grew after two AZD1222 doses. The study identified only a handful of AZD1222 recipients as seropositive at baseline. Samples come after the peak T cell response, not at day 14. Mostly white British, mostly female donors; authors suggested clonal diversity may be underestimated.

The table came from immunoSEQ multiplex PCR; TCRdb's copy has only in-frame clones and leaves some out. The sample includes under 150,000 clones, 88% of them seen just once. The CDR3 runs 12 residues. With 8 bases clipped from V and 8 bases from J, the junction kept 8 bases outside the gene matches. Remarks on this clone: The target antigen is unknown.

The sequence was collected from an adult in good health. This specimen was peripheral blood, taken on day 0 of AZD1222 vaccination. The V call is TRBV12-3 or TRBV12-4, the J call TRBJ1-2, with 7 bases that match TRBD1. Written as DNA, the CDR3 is TGTGCCAGCGCAGGGGGAGGGAACGGCTACACCTTC. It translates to CASAGGGNGYTF.